A selection of T cell receptor beta chains follows, all from one sample in a study of blood T cell repertoires in COVID-19. Repertoires were generated with immunoSEQ multiplex PCR, while TCRdb's copy carries only in-frame clones and drops some. The sample has approximately 200,000 clones, roughly 88% seen once; the top ten hold around 8.6%. The sample consisted of PBMCs or T cells enriched from blood (not recorded which). Source of these receptors: a woman younger than 45 who had recovered from COVID-19. CDR3s include the opening cysteine and the closing phenylalanine or tryptophan. The D gene is left open where the match is weak. Size is stated for part of the rows, as once, few or many counts, or as a class when the clone is expanded.

- | TRBJ2-7 | TRBV29-1 | - | CSVTKGGGKGEQYF | TGCAGCGTGACAAAAGGGGGAGGGAAGGGAGAGCAGTACTTC
TRBD1 | TRBJ1-2 | TRBV7-9 | - | CAIDRVGYTF | TGTGCCATAGACAGGGTTGGCTACACCTTC
- | TRBJ1-2 | TRBV6-5 | once | CASGGDSNYGYTF | TGTGCCAGTGGGGGCGACAGTAACTATGGCTACACCTTC
- | TRBJ1-5 | TRBV5-5 | - | CASSLNPRDQPQHF | TGTGCCAGCAGCTTGAACCCTAGAGATCAGCCCCAGCATTTT
TRBD1 | TRBJ1-6 | TRBV19 | - | CASSTRQGGMSNSPLHF | TGTGCCAGTAGTACCCGACAGGGGGGAATGAGTAATTCACCCCTCCACTTT
- | TRBJ2-5 | TRBV5-6 | - | CASSLVTPAAQYF | TGTGCCAGCAGCTTGGTGACTCCCGCCGCCCAGTACTTC
TRBD1 | TRBJ2-7 | TRBV7-2 | - | CASSPWKDRRSYEQYF | TGTGCCAGCAGCCCCTGGAAGGACAGGCGTTCCTACGAGCAGTACTTC
- | TRBJ1-2 | TRBV7-9 | - | CASSSFPGETNYGYTF | TGTGCCAGCAGCTCCTTCCCAGGGGAGACTAACTATGGCTACACCTTC
TRBD2 | TRBJ2-7 | TRBV6-5 | - | CASSFLTSGYEQYF | TGTGCCAGCAGTTTCTTGACTAGCGGGTACGAGCAGTACTTC
TRBD1 | TRBJ1-5 | TRBV5-1 | once | CASSLVGTDQPQHF | TGCGCCAGCAGCTTGGTAGGGACAGATCAGCCCCAGCATTTT
- | TRBJ2-3 | TRBV6-1 | - | CASSEALVTATDTQYF | TGTGCCAGCAGTGAAGCGCTTGTGACAGCGACAGATACGCAGTATTTT
TRBD1 | TRBJ1-1 | TRBV10-3 | - | CAISQGGTGGADTEAFF | TGTGCCATCAGCCAGGGCGGGACAGGTGGAGCGGACACTGAAGCTTTCTTT
- | TRBJ2-3 | TRBV7-9 | - | CASSPTAGLSTDTQYF | TGTGCCAGCAGCCCCACCGCGGGACTTAGCACAGATACGCAGTATTTT
TRBD1 | TRBJ1-6 | TRBV28 | - | CASSPVYRGRNSPLHF | TGTGCCAGCAGTCCGGTCTACAGGGGAAGAAATTCACCCCTCCACTTT